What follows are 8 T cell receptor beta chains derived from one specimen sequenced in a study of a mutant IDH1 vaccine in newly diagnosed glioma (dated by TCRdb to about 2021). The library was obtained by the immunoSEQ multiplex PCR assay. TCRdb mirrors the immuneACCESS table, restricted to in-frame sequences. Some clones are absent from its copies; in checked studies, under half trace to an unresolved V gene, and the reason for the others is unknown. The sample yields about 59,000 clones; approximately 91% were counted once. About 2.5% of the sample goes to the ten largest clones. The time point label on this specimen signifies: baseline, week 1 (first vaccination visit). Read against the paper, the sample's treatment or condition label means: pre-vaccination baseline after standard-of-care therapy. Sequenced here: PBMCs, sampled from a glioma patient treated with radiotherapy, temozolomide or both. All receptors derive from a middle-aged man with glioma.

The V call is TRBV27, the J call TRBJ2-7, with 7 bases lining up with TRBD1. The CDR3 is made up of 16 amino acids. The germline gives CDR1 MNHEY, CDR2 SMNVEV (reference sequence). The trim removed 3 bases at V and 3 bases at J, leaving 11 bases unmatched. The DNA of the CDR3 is TGTGCCAGCAGTTTTACAGGTACTCGGGACAGCTACGAGCAGTACTTC. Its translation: CASSFTGTRDSYEQYF.

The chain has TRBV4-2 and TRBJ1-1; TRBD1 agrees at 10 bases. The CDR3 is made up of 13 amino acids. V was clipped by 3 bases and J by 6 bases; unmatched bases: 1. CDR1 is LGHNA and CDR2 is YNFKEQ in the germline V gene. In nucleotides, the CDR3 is TGTGCCAGCAGCCACGGACAGGGGGCTGAAGCTTTCTTT. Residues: CASSHGQGAEAFF.

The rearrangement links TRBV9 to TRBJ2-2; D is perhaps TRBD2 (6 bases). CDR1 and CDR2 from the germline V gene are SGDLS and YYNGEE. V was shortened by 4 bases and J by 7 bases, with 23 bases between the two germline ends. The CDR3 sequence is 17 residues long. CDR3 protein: CASSPEAGPPAGGELFF. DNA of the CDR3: TGTGCCAGCAGCCCCGAGGCGGGGCCTCCCGCGGGCGGGGAGCTGTTTTTT.

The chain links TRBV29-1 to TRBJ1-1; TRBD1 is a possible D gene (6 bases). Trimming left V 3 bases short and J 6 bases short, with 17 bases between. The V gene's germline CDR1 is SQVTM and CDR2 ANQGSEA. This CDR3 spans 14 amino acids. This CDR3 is CSVESGVSGAEAFF. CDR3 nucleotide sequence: TGCAGCGTTGAGTCAGGGGTAAGCGGCGCTGAAGCTTTCTTT.

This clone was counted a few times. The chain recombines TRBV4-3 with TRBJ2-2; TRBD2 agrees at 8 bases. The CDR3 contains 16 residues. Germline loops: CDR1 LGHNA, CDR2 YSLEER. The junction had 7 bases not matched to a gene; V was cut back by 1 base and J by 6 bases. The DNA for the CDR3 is TGCGCCAGCAGCCAAGGGGTCCCGGGGGGGCCCGGGGAGCTGTTTTTT. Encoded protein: CASSQGVPGGPGELFF.

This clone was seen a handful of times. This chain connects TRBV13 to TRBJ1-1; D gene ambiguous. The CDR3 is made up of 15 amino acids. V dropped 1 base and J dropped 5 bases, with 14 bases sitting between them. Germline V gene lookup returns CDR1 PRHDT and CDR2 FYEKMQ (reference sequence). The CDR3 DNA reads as TGTGCCAGCAGCTTAGTCTCCCACATGAGAACTGAAGCTTTCTTT. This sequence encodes CASSLVSHMRTEAFF.

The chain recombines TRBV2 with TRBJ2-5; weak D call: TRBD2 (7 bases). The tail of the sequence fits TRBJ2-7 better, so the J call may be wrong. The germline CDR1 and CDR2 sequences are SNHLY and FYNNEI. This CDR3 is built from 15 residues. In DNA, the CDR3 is TGTGCCAGCAGTGAGTCCTTTACAGGGAGGGACGAGCAGTACTTC. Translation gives CASSESFTGRDEQYF.

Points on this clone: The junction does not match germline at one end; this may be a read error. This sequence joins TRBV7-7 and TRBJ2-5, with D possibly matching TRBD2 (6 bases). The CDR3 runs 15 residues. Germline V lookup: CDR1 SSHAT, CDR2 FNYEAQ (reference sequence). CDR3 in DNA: TGTGCTAGCAGCTTAGGCGGAGGGATGGGAGAGACCCAGTACTTC. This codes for CASSLGGGMGETQYF.